The clone carrying this T cell receptor beta chain was counted only a few times. Its antigen remains unknown. CDR1 SEHNR and CDR2 FQNEAQ come from the germline V gene (reference sequence). The CDR3 is 11 amino acids. V lost 1 base, J lost 7 bases, and 4 bases lay in between. The data were obtained in a study of OX40 agonist ivuxolimab in advanced cancers. Broader study findings: Low normalized T-cell clonal expansion was also seen in some nonresponders.

Assay: immunoSEQ multiplex PCR; the TCRdb copy retains only in-frame clones and omits some. The repertoire includes roughly 3,000 clones, roughly four fifths of them detected once, and roughly 40% sits in the top ten. The chain is built from TRBV7-9 and TRBJ1-2; D unclear. Sequenced material: CD4+ or CD8+ T cells sorted from blood, taken in a trial of the OX40 agonist ivuxolimab. The clonotype originates from an adult with an advanced solid tumor such as melanoma, head and neck, liver or kidney cancer. CDR3 nucleotides: TGTGCCAGCAGCTTAGTGGTTGGCTACACCTTC. This encodes CASSLVVGYTF.